These 28 T cell receptor beta chains share one sample of origin, sequenced in a study of blood T cells in healthy people across ages. Next came a second PCR, run for about 7 to 11 cycles, which used a sample-barcoded 5' primer along with a J-beta primer mix. TCRdb reanalysed the 5' RACE reads using MiXCR and keeps one entry per CDR3 protein. The table lists hundreds of thousands of distinct CDR3 sequences, around 45% of them singletons. The sample consisted of blood. Receptor source: a man between 60 and 75 years old in good health.

The V and J genes are TRBV7-2 and TRBJ2-7, with 13 bases matching TRBD2. This CDR3 region has 16 residues. Trimming removed 1 base from V and 4 bases from J; junction bases left unmatched: 4. CDR1 is SGHTA, CDR2 FQGNSA, per germline. CDR3 DNA sequence: TGTGCCAGCAGCTTAGGTGGACTAGCGGGGGTTTACGAGCAGTACTTC. This codes for CASSLGGLAGVYEQYF.

This clonotype was seen only a few times. The rearrangement links TRBV29-1 to TRBJ2-7; D not certain. This CDR3 has 12 residues. Trimming cost V 1 base and J 4 bases, with 8 bases left between them. Per the germline V gene, CDR1 is SQVTM and CDR2 is ANQGSEA. CDR3 in DNA: TGCAGCGTTGAAGGGTCAGGATACGAGCAGTACTTC. This encodes CSVEGSGYEQYF.

V and J are TRBV11-3 and TRBJ1-2; 7 bases align to TRBD1. This CDR3 contains 13 residues. After removal of 5 bases from V and 13 bases from J, the junction contained 13 bases not matched to a gene. Looked up from germline, CDR1 is SGHNT and CDR2 is YENEEA. The CDR3 DNA follows: TGTGCCAGCAGCGTAGGGACAGCGGGCCCCCCCACCTTC. Amino acids: CASSVGTAGPPTF.

This rearrangement joins TRBV7-2 to TRBJ1-6; D gene uncertain. Trimming shortened V by 3 bases and J by 9 bases, and 12 bases separated the two germline ends. The CDR3 is 14 residues long. From germline, CDR1 is SGHTA and CDR2 FQGNSA. DNA for the CDR3: TGTGCCAGCAGCTTCAAGCGGTTGGGTTCACCCCTCCACTTT. Its translation is CASSFKRLGSPLHF.

The V and J genes are TRBV5-6 and TRBJ2-7; D not resolved. Trimming removed 2 bases from V and 3 bases from J, with 15 bases in between. The CDR3 is 15 residues long. The germline CDR1 and CDR2 sequences are SGHDT and YYEEEE. The CDR3 nucleotides read TGTGCCAGCAGCTTACATGGTGTAGGGAACTACGAGCAGTACTTC. Translation gives CASSLHGVGNYEQYF.

The chain employs TRBV7-2 and TRBJ2-5, with a tentative D call TRBD1 (6 bases). TRBJ2-7 explains the end of the DNA better; the J call may be wrong. The CDR3 length is 14 residues. The germline CDR1 and CDR2 sequences are SGHTA and FQGNSA. CDR3 DNA sequence: TGTGCCAGCAGCTGGGCTAGCAGGGGATACGAGCAGTACTTC. Translation: CASSWASRGYEQYF.

The CDR3 sequence: CASSLSGAGANTYNEQFF. The CDR3 coding sequence is TGTGCCAGCAGCTTAAGTGGGGCAGGGGCTAACACTTACAATGAGCAGTTCTTC. This chain connects TRBV7-3 to TRBJ2-1, with a weak D call TRBD1 (6 bases). The length of the CDR3 is 18 residues. Germline V CDR1 and CDR2: SGHTA, FQGTGA. Trimming took 1 base from V and 4 from J, leaving 20 bases between them.

This rearrangement joins TRBV5-1 to TRBJ1-2; 7 bases map to TRBD1. The V and J ends lost 4 bases and 5 bases, in that order; junction bases with no gene match: 11. The CDR3 consists of 15 residues. CDR1 is SGHRS and CDR2 is YFSETQ in the germline V gene. CDR3 sequence: CASSPSTGAGYGYTF. The CDR3 DNA is TGCGCCAGCAGCCCTTCAACAGGGGCCGGATATGGCTACACCTTC.

This clonotype has a single count. V usage is TRBV7-2 and J usage is TRBJ1-1, with 9 positions matching TRBD1. Germline CDR1 SGHTA, CDR2 FQGNSA. V dropped 3 bases and J dropped 5; count of bases not matched to a gene: 4. There are 14 residues in the CDR3. The CDR3 nucleotides are TGTGCCAGCAGCTTCACAGGGGGCATGACTGAAGCTTTCTTT. It specifies CASSFTGGMTEAFF.

The rearrangement links TRBV4-3 to TRBJ2-4; D is uncertain. The CDR3 has 13 residues. V lost 3 bases and J 13 bases, leaving 16 bases between the germline ends. CDR1 and CDR2 (germline): LGHNA, YSLEER. The CDR3 here is CASSHTPADEQYF. The DNA of the CDR3 is TGCGCCAGCAGCCACACCCCTGCCGATGAGCAGTACTTC.

This clonotype was observed a handful of times. This chain joins TRBV12-3 or TRBV12-4 and TRBJ1-4; 11 bases agree with TRBD1. Unmatched junction bases numbered 2, after V lost 5 bases and J lost 3 bases. CDR3 length: 15 residues. The CDR3 loop is CASSGDRGSNEKLFF. CDR3 DNA: TGTGCCAGCAGTGGGGACAGGGGGTCTAATGAAAAACTGTTTTTT.

The chain combines TRBV9 with TRBJ2-7; 7 bases map to TRBD1. The CDR3 is 14 residues long. Germline V lookup: CDR1 SGDLS, CDR2 YYNGEE. V was pared by 6 bases and J by 2 bases, with 8 bases of the junction left unmatched. CDR3 coding DNA: TGTGCCAGCACCAGAGACAGGGACACCTACGAGCAGTACTTC. It codes for CASTRDRDTYEQYF.

This clonotype was seen ten or more times. The gene calls are TRBV7-9 and TRBJ2-7, with 15 bases lining up with TRBD2. After removal of 5 bases from V and 4 bases from J, the junction contained 12 bases not matched to a gene. Germline assignment: CDR1 SEHNR and CDR2 FQNEAQ (reference sequence). This CDR3 is 18 amino acids long. The CDR3, as DNA: TGTGCCAGCAGCGGACGGACTAGCGGGGGGGACCTCCCATACGAGCAGTACTTC. Its translation is CASSGRTSGGDLPYEQYF.

The chain uses TRBV10-3 and TRBJ2-1, with D possibly TRBD1 on 6 matching bases. V was cut by 3 bases and J by 3 bases, with 15 bases left in between. This CDR3 spans 16 amino acids. The V gene's germline CDR1 is ENHRY and CDR2 SYGVKD. CDR3 nucleotides: TGTGCCATCAGTGAATCGGGACACGAGAACTACAATGAGCAGTTCTTC. Protein product: CAISESGHENYNEQFF.

Points on this clonotype: One junction end does not reproduce the germline sequence, and a read error may be involved. The rearrangement uses TRBV28 and TRBJ2-2; TRBD2 is a possible D gene (5 bases). The CDR3 runs to 12 residues. Germline loops: CDR1 MDHEN, CDR2 SYDVKM. The CDR3 here is CASTANTGEQFF. The CDR3, as DNA: TGTGCCAGCACCGCGAACACCGGGGAGCAGTTTTTT.

About this clonotype: The CDR3 does not close with the conserved phenylalanine or tryptophan, likely indicating a read error. V gene TRBV27 combines with J gene TRBJ2-5; the match to TRBD2 covers 13 bases. The V gene's germline CDR1 is MNHEY and CDR2 SMNVEV (reference sequence). The CDR3 consists of 17 residues. Losses at the gene ends were 3 bases for V and 5 bases for J; bases not matched to a gene: 9. The CDR3 DNA is TGTGCCAGCAGTTTCATTACTAGCGGGGGGGCGTTGGAGACCCAGTACTAC. The encoded protein is CASSFITSGGALETQYY.

The genes are TRBV7-6 and TRBJ1-4; D is perhaps TRBD1 (6 bases). The CDR3 sequence is 15 residues long. The V gene lost 5 bases and the J gene lost 5 bases, with 15 bases spanning the gap. In germline, CDR1 is SGHVS, CDR2 FNYEAQ. CDR3 sequence (DNA): TGTGCCAGCAGCCCTTCGGGGGGCCAGAATGAAAAACTGTTTTTT. Translated, it gives CASSPSGGQNEKLFF.

The chain joins TRBV18 to TRBJ2-5; D not resolved. CDR3 length: 14 residues. V gave up 0 bases and J gave up 5 bases, with 10 bases separating them. Germline V gene sequence: CDR1 KGHSH, CDR2 LQKENI. CDR3 protein: CASSPPDLGETQYF. CDR3 DNA: TGTGCCAGCTCACCACCGGACCTAGGGGAGACCCAGTACTTC.

With regard to this clonotype: This may arise from a read error, as a much more abundant clone is one base away. V and J are TRBV4-3 and TRBJ2-6, with D perhaps matching TRBD1 or TRBD2 (6 bases each). The CDR3 contains 17 residues. Trimming pared 4 bases from V and 0 bases from J, leaving 13 bases between. CDR1 and CDR2 from the germline V gene are LGHNA and YSLEER. CDR3 DNA: TGCGCCAGCAGCCGAGAATGGGGGGCCTCTGGGGCCAACGTCCTGACTTTC. Translated, it gives CASSREWGASGANVLTF.

The chain couples TRBV11-2 to TRBJ2-5; D gene uncertain. The CDR3 runs 16 residues. Between the trimmed V and J ends, which lost 4 bases and 1 base, there was a span of 16 bases. CDR1 and CDR2 from the germline V gene are SGHAT and FQNNGV. The CDR3: CASSSDLAYPQETQYF. The CDR3 region has the DNA TGTGCCAGCAGCTCCGACTTGGCCTACCCCCAAGAGACCCAGTACTTC. The full variable domain, its missing parts supplied by reference TRBV11-2 and TRBJ2-5, is EAGVAQSPRYKIIEKRQSVAFWCNPISGHATLYWYQQILGQGPKLLIQFQNNGVVDDSQLPKDRFSAERLKGVDSTLKIQPAKLEDSAVYLCASSSDLAYPQETQYFGPGTRLLVL.

The chain employs TRBV5-6 and TRBJ1-2; 9 nucleotides line up with TRBD1. The CDR3 has 14 residues. V gave up 4 bases and J gave up 4 bases; unmatched junction bases: 5. CDR1 SGHDT and CDR2 YYEEEE come from the germline V gene. The CDR3 is CASSIQGAVYGYTF. Here the CDR3 DNA reads TGTGCCAGCAGCATACAGGGGGCAGTCTATGGCTACACCTTC. Supplemented by reference TRBV5-6 and TRBJ1-2, the full variable domain reads DAGVTQSPTHLIKTRGQQVTLRCSPKSGHDTVSWYQQALGQGPQFIFQYYEEEERQRGNFPDRFSGHQFPNYSSELNVNALLLGDSALYLCASSIQGAVYGYTFGSGTRLTVV.

The table lists this clonotype with a count of one. The chain has TRBV20-1 and TRBJ2-5; maybe TRBD1 (6 bases). Trimming shortened V by 5 bases and J by 4 bases, and 20 bases separated the two germline ends. CDR1 and CDR2 (germline): DFQATT, SNEGSKA (reference sequence). This CDR3 spans 15 amino acids. This CDR3 reads CSALQNREVGETQYF. CDR3 sequence (DNA): TGCAGTGCTCTCCAGAACAGGGAAGTGGGAGAGACCCAGTACTTC.

This clonotype has more than one count but fewer than ten. This rearrangement joins TRBV28 to TRBJ1-2; no clear D. Trimming removed 6 bases at V and 8 bases at J, with 13 bases between. Germline-derived CDR1 and CDR2 are MDHEN and SYDVKM. This CDR3 comprises 12 residues. The DNA for the CDR3 is TGTGCCAGCAGGACAACAAATGGGGGCTACACCTTC. It yields the protein CASRTTNGGYTF.

This sequence joins TRBV29-1 and TRBJ1-2, with D possibly being TRBD1 (5 bases). Germline CDR1 reads SQVTM; CDR2 reads ANQGSEA. V lost 7 bases, J lost 0 bases, and 9 bases lay in between. This CDR3 is built from 12 residues. The CDR3, as DNA: TGCAGCGGGGGGGGGACTAACTATGGCTACACCTTC. Its translation is CSGGGTNYGYTF. Complete variable domain (other parts from reference TRBV29-1 and TRBJ1-2): SAVISQKPSRDICQRGTSLTIQCQVDSQVTMMFWYRQQPGQSLTLIATANQGSEATYESGFVIDKFPISRPNLTFSTLTVSNMSPEDSSIYLCSGGGTNYGYTFGSGTRLTVV.

The chain couples TRBV6-5 to TRBJ2-1; 7 nucleotides line up with TRBD2. The J segment lost 7 bases and the V segment lost 2 bases, leaving 8 bases of the junction unmatched. Germline assignment: CDR1 MNHEY and CDR2 SVGAGI. This CDR3 has 15 residues. Here the CDR3 DNA reads TGTGCCAGCAGTTACGGCGGGGGTGTCTTTAATGAGCAGTTCTTC. Translating gives CASSYGGGVFNEQFF.

The genes are TRBV25-1 and TRBJ2-3; 16 positions agree with TRBD2. V trimming: 5 bases; J trimming: 8 bases; junction bases outside the gene matches: 7. CDR1 MGHDK and CDR2 SYGVNS come from the germline V gene. The CDR3 is 16 residues long. As DNA, the CDR3 is TGTGCCAGCAGTCCGGGACTAGCGGGAGGGCCCGCTACGCAGTATTTT. Translating it yields CASSPGLAGGPATQYF.

The V gene is TRBV4-1, the J gene TRBJ2-1, with TRBD2 as a possible D gene (5 bases). The CDR3 is 13 amino acids. With 4 bases removed from V and 10 bases from J, the gap between germline ends came to 14 bases. Germline-derived CDR1 and CDR2 are MGHRA and YSYEKL. This CDR3 reads CASSLAPGIEQFF. The CDR3 DNA follows: TGCGCCAGCAGCCTAGCTCCGGGGATCGAGCAGTTCTTC.

The V call is TRBV6-2 or TRBV6-3, the J call TRBJ2-3; D is undetermined. The CDR3 sequence is 13 residues long. V lost 2 bases and J 2 bases, leaving 5 bases between the germline ends. Germline CDR1 reads MNHEY; CDR2 reads SVGEGT. In DNA, the CDR3 is TGTGCCAGCAGTTACGGCATCACAGATACGCAGTATTTT. Translation: CASSYGITDTQYF.